What follows are 29 T cell receptor beta chains derived from one specimen sequenced in a study of cytotoxic CD8 clonotypes in ibrutinib-treated CLL. The repertoire was sequenced with immunoSEQ multiplex PCR; TCRdb's copy has only in-frame clones and lacks some. The data show a few hundred thousand clones, around four fifths seen once. The sample here was PBMCs, taken before ibrutinib treatment. All receptors come from a human donor with chronic lymphocytic leukemia.

The chain couples TRBV4-1 to TRBJ2-7; TRBD1 matches 9 bases. CDR3 length: 13 residues. The ends lost 3 bases at V and 5 bases at J; junction bases unmatched: 2. Germline lookup yields CDR1 MGHRA and CDR2 YSYEKL. DNA for the CDR3: TGCGCCAGCAGCCATAGGACAGGGGACGAGCAGTACTTC. It codes for CASSHRTGDEQYF.

As DNA, the CDR3 is TGTGCCAGCAGCCGTCTAGCGGGAGGAACGAACACCGGGGAGCTGTTTTTT. This translates into CASSRLAGGTNTGELFF. The chain links TRBV11-2 to TRBJ2-2; TRBD2 matches 11 bases. Germline V gene sequence: CDR1 SGHAT, CDR2 FQNNGV. The CDR3 extends over 17 amino acids. The ends lost 5 bases at V and 0 bases at J; junction bases unmatched: 5.

The chain has TRBV28 and TRBJ2-1; 8 bases are a match to TRBD1. V was pared by 3 bases and J by 7 bases, with 11 bases of the junction left unmatched. Germline lookup yields CDR1 MDHEN and CDR2 SYDVKM. This CDR3 contains 16 residues. The CDR3 spells CASSFITGGRSNEQFF. As DNA, the CDR3 is TGTGCCAGCAGTTTTATTACAGGGGGACGGAGTAATGAGCAGTTCTTC.

The rearrangement links TRBV19 to TRBJ2-3; 9 nucleotides line up with TRBD2. J lost 10 bases, V lost 5 bases, and 4 bases had no gene match. The V gene's germline CDR1 is LNHDA and CDR2 SQIVND (reference sequence). The CDR3 contains 12 residues. CDR3 in DNA: TGTGCCAGTAGTCCTTTAGCGGGAGCGCAGTATTTT. Amino acid sequence: CASSPLAGAQYF.

Written as DNA, the CDR3 is TGTGCCTGGAGACAGGGAAACTCCTACGAGCAGTACTTC. Its translation is CAWRQGNSYEQYF. The rearrangement links TRBV30 to TRBJ2-7, with D perhaps matching TRBD1 (6 bases). The CDR3 spans 13 residues. Per the germline V gene, CDR1 is GTSNPN and CDR2 is SVGIG (reference sequence). Trimming took off 3 bases at V and 0 bases at J, with 9 bases between the two ends. The variable domain in full, with the rest retrieved from reference TRBV30 and TRBJ2-7, is SQTIHQWPATLVQPVGSPLSLECTVEGTSNPNLYWYRQAAGRGLQLLFYSVGIGQISSEVPQNLSASRPQDRQFILSSKKLLLSDSGFYLCAWRQGNSYEQYFGPGTRLTVT.

The V call is TRBV21-1, the J call TRBJ1-2; TRBD1 reflects the table's D call only, with no check against the DNA. TRBV21-1 is designated a pseudogene. This CDR3 is built from 13 residues. CDR3 in amino acids: CASRRTGGYGYTF. CDR3 nucleotide sequence: TGTGCCAGCAGACGGACAGGAGGGTATGGCTACACCTTC.

The gene calls are TRBV7-2 and TRBJ2-7; 10 positions agree with TRBD2. CDR1 is SGHTA and CDR2 is FQGNSA in the germline V gene. The CDR3 is made up of 16 amino acids. Losses at the gene ends were 1 base for V and 2 bases for J; bases not matched to a gene: 5. The CDR3 sequence: CASSLVGLAGAYEQYF. The CDR3 bases are TGTGCCAGCAGCTTAGTAGGGCTAGCGGGAGCCTACGAGCAGTACTTC.

The CDR3 protein is CASSLTSGTTGELFF. As DNA, the CDR3 is TGTGCCAGCAGTCTGACTAGCGGGACCACCGGGGAGCTGTTTTTT. V gene TRBV4-2 combines with J gene TRBJ2-2; 11 nucleotides agree with TRBD2. The V gene end was trimmed by 6 bases and the J gene end by 4 bases; junction bases not matched to a gene: 4. Per germline, CDR1 LGHNA and CDR2 YNFKEQ. The CDR3 consists of 15 residues.

This clone was observed once. The chain links TRBV5-1 to TRBJ2-7; no reliable D call. With 4 bases removed from V and 0 bases from J, the gap between germline ends came to 11 bases. The V gene's germline CDR1 is SGHRS and CDR2 YFSETQ. There are 14 residues in the CDR3. CDR3 bases: TGCGCCAGCAGCATAGGAGATATCTCCTACGAGCAGTACTTC. This gives the protein CASSIGDISYEQYF.

This clone has a handful of counts. The rearrangement uses TRBV18 and TRBJ2-7; D may be TRBD1 or TRBD2 (5 bases each). V shed 3 bases and J shed 6 bases, with 12 bases lying between them. CDR3 length equals 13 residues. CDR1 and CDR2 from the germline V gene are KGHSH and LQKENI. The CDR3 here is CASSPRDGGEQYF. The DNA for the CDR3 is TGTGCCAGCTCACCCCGGGACGGAGGCGAGCAGTACTTC.

The chain combines TRBV2 with TRBJ2-1, with D perhaps matching TRBD1 or TRBD2 (5 bases each). The CDR3 contains 12 residues. V dropped 8 bases and J dropped 0 bases, with 5 bases sitting between them. The germline V gene encodes CDR1 SNHLY and CDR2 FYNNEI. The CDR3 protein is CASGGSYNEQFF. Written as DNA, the CDR3 is TGTGCCAGCGGGGGCTCCTACAATGAGCAGTTCTTC.

V is TRBV2 and J is TRBJ1-4; no reliable D call. CDR3 length equals 13 residues. The V gene's germline CDR1 is SNHLY and CDR2 FYNNEI. V shed 4 bases and J shed 5 bases, with 8 bases lying between them. This CDR3 reads CASSGLGNEKLFF. The CDR3 DNA follows: TGTGCCAGCAGTGGCCTGGGAAATGAAAAACTGTTTTTT.

The chain links TRBV9 to TRBJ2-7; TRBD1 matches at 10 bases. This CDR3 region has 14 residues. Germline V gene lookup returns CDR1 SGDLS and CDR2 YYNGEE. J gave up 6 bases and V 3 bases, and 6 bases lay outside the gene matches. CDR3 in amino acids: CASSEGTGDGEQYF. CDR3 in DNA: TGTGCCAGCAGCGAAGGGACAGGGGATGGCGAGCAGTACTTC.

V is TRBV4-3 and J is TRBJ2-1; D may be TRBD1 (6 bases). V lost 0 bases, J lost 1 base, and 13 bases lay in between. From germline, CDR1 is LGHNA and CDR2 YSLEER. The CDR3 runs to 17 residues. CDR3 DNA: TGCGCCAGCAGCCAAGATCCCGCCAGGGGTTCCTACAATGAGCAGTTCTTC. Translating it yields CASSQDPARGSYNEQFF.

V gene TRBV30 combines with J gene TRBJ2-2; D perhaps matches TRBD2 (5 bases). Trimming stripped 0 bases from V and 3 bases from J, with 11 bases between. The CDR3 has 15 amino acids. Germline CDR1 GTSNPN, CDR2 SVGIG (reference sequence). The CDR3 is CAWSVLGDYTGELFF. For the CDR3, the DNA is TGTGCCTGGAGTGTACTAGGCGACTACACCGGGGAGCTGTTTTTT.

The chain uses TRBV11-2 and TRBJ2-7; 7 positions match TRBD1. The CDR3 covers 14 residues. With V trimmed by 4 bases and J by 3 bases, 6 bases remained unmatched. Germline V gene data show CDR1 as SGHAT and CDR2 as FQNNGV. CDR3 DNA: TGTGCCAGCAGCTCCCAGGGGGTAGTCTACGAGCAGTACTTC. Translation: CASSSQGVVYEQYF.

The CDR3 DNA is TGTGCCAGCAGCGTGGGCGGGCTCTCCTACGAGCAGTACTTC. Encoded protein: CASSVGGLSYEQYF. The V call is TRBV9, the J call TRBJ2-7; possible D gene TRBD2, 5 bases. Trimming pared 2 bases from V and 0 bases from J, leaving 9 bases between. In germline, CDR1 is SGDLS, CDR2 YYNGEE. The CDR3 runs to 14 residues.

The chain's CDR3 is CASSYGRQDPNTEAFF. The CDR3 DNA follows: TGTGCCAGCAGCTACGGTAGACAGGACCCGAACACTGAAGCTTTCTTT. The chain couples TRBV7-8 to TRBJ1-1, with D possibly TRBD1 on 6 matching bases. This CDR3 region has 16 residues. Germline values: CDR1 SGHVS, CDR2 FQNEAQ. Trimming removed 4 bases from V and 1 base from J, with 16 bases in between.

This chain connects TRBV7-2 to TRBJ2-2, with 8 nucleotides matching TRBD1. The CDR3 extends over 16 amino acids. CDR1 and CDR2 (germline): SGHTA, FQGNSA. Losses at the gene ends were 5 bases for V and 2 bases for J; bases not matched to a gene: 7. CDR3 nucleotide sequence: TGTGCCAGCAGCAAGAGACAGGGGTCCAACACCGGGGAGCTGTTTTTT. Its translation: CASSKRQGSNTGELFF.

CDR3 in amino acids: CASSPTSWEQYF. The CDR3 DNA sequence: TGTGCCAGCTCACCGACTAGTTGGGAGCAGTACTTC. The chain is built from TRBV18 and TRBJ2-7, with D tentatively TRBD2 (6 bases). This CDR3 spans 12 amino acids. Looked up from germline, CDR1 is KGHSH and CDR2 is LQKENI. V gave up 3 bases and J gave up 7 bases, with 10 bases separating them.

The J gene is TRBJ1-1, the V gene TRBV6-1; TRBD1 is a possible D gene (5 bases). The CDR3 totals 15 residues. In germline, CDR1 is MNHNS, CDR2 SASEGT. V lost 6 bases, J lost 2 bases, and 16 bases lay in between. DNA for the CDR3: TGTGCCAGCAGACCGCCGGGACGGGAAAACACTGAAGCTTTCTTT. Translated: CASRPPGRENTEAFF.

The chain is built from TRBV18 and TRBJ2-6; D possibly corresponds to TRBD1 (5 bases). Germline CDR1 KGHSH, CDR2 LQKENI. Between the trimmed V and J ends, which lost 5 bases and 0 bases, there was a span of 17 bases. CDR3 length equals 18 residues. CDR3 residues: CASSKNQGGHSGANVLTF. In DNA form, the CDR3 reads TGTGCCAGCTCAAAAAACCAGGGTGGGCACTCTGGGGCCAACGTCCTGACTTTC.

This clone was seen a few times. J is TRBJ1-2 and V is TRBV5-4; perhaps TRBD1 as D (6 bases). This CDR3 has 15 amino acids. V was shortened by 9 bases and J by 6 bases, with 24 bases between the two germline ends. From germline, CDR1 is SGHNT and CDR2 YYREEE (reference sequence). CDR3 residues: CATSAPGEVYDGYTF. The CDR3 nucleotides read TGTGCCACCTCAGCCCCAGGGGAGGTATACGATGGCTACACCTTC.

The chain recombines TRBV27 with TRBJ2-1; 10 bases fit TRBD2. V shed 2 bases and J 4 bases; nucleotides not matched to a gene: 8. CDR1 and CDR2 from the germline V gene are MNHEY and SMNVEV (reference sequence). The length of the CDR3 is 17 residues. CDR3 residues: CASSLRTGTSAYNEQFF. In DNA, the CDR3 is TGTGCCAGCAGTTTAAGAACCGGGACTAGCGCTTACAATGAGCAGTTCTTC.

This clone was detected once. The J gene is TRBJ2-5, the V gene TRBV18, with D unclear. The CDR3 runs 16 residues. CDR1 and CDR2 (germline): KGHSH, LQKENI. V dropped 2 bases and J dropped 5 bases, with 18 bases sitting between them. For the CDR3, the DNA is TGTGCCAGCTCACCAGGTGAAAGGGCCCTCAGGGAGACCCAGTACTTC. Encoded protein: CASSPGERALRETQYF.

This chain uses TRBV5-4 with TRBJ2-7; 9 bases are a match to TRBD2. V gave up 3 bases and J gave up 6 bases; unmatched junction bases: 10. CDR1 SGHNT and CDR2 YYREEE come from the germline V gene (reference sequence). This CDR3 is built from 15 residues. The CDR3: CASSSPNSGSTEQYF. The CDR3 nucleotides read TGTGCCAGCAGCTCCCCTAATAGCGGGAGTACCGAGCAGTACTTC. Complete variable domain (other parts from reference TRBV5-4 and TRBJ2-7): ETGVTQSPTHLIKTRGQQVTLRCSSQSGHNTVSWYQQALGQGPQFIFQYYREEENGRGNFPPRFSGLQFPNYSSELNVNALELDDSALYLCASSSPNSGSTEQYFGPGTRLTVT.

The gene calls are TRBV6-5 and TRBJ2-7; 7 nucleotides line up with TRBD2. The CDR3 is 14 amino acids. V was clipped by 0 bases and J by 4 bases; unmatched bases: 3. CDR1 MNHEY and CDR2 SVGAGI come from the germline V gene. The CDR3 region has the DNA TGTGCCAGCAGTTACTCACTAGCGAGATACGAGCAGTACTTC. Amino acids: CASSYSLARYEQYF.

The gene calls are TRBV28 and TRBJ2-7; no clear D. This CDR3 is 15 amino acids long. The V end was cut by 7 bases, the J end by 2 bases, with 18 bases between. The germline V gene encodes CDR1 MDHEN and CDR2 SYDVKM. CDR3: CASNLHGDMAYEQYF. The CDR3 DNA reads TGTGCCAGCAACCTACATGGAGATATGGCCTACGAGCAGTACTTC. Full variable domain (rest looked up from reference TRBV28 and TRBJ2-7): DVKVTQSSRYLVKRTGEKVFLECVQDMDHENMFWYRQDPGLGLRLIYFSYDVKMKEKGDIPEGYSVSREKKERFSLILESASTNQTSMYLCASNLHGDMAYEQYFGPGTRLTVT.

This chain links TRBV14 with TRBJ2-7, with TRBD2 as a possible D gene (6 bases). The germline V and J ends were trimmed by 3 bases and 2 bases, with 11 bases remaining between them. The CDR3 contains 14 residues. Germline CDR1 SGHDN, CDR2 FVKESK. The CDR3 DNA reads TGTGCCAGCAGCCATGGCGGGACCACCTACGAGCAGTACTTC. This codes for CASSHGGTTYEQYF.